This T cell receptor beta chain was captured by sequencing in a study of shared clonotypes between healthy human individuals. Trimming cost V 6 bases and J 4 bases, with 16 bases left between them. This CDR3 has 14 residues. CDR1 SGHTA and CDR2 FQGNSA come from the germline V gene. TCRdb's table, derived via immunoSEQ multiplex PCR, lists solely in-frame clones and lacks some. Of over a million clones listed, around 74% are singletons. J is TRBJ2-7 and V is TRBV7-2, with D possibly matching TRBD2 (5 bases). Sequencing used memory CD4+ T cells sorted from blood. The subset is: CD45RA-negative fraction. This TCR was recovered from a man aged 18 to 29 in good health. In DNA, the CDR3 is TGTGCCAGCAGTAGGCGGACTTCGACTTACGAGCAGTACTTC. It codes for CASSRRTSTYEQYF.